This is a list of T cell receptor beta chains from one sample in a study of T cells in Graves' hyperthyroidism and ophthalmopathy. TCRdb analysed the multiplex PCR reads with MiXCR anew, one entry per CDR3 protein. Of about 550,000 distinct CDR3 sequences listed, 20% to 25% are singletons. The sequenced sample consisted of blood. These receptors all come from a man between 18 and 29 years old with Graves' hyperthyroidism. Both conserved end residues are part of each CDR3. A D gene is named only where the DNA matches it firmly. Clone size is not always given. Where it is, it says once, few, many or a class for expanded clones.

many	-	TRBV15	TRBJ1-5	TGTGCCACCAGCAGAGATTACGGTGACAATCAGCCCCAGCATTTT	CATSRDYGDNQPQHF
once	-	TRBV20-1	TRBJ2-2	TGCAGTGCTAGAGTGGAGGCCTGGGACACCGGGGAGCTGTTTTTT	CSARVEAWDTGELFF
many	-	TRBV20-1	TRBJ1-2	TGCAGTGCTAGCCCCGGCCGTCAAGGCTACACCTTC	CSASPGRQGYTF
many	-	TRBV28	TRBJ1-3	TGTGCCAGCAGTCTCTTCGACGGGGCCTCTGGAAACACCATATATTTT	CASSLFDGASGNTIYF
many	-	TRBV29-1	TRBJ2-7	TGCAGCGTTGTTGGAGGGGGCGCCTACGAGCAGTACTTC	CSVVGGGAYEQYF
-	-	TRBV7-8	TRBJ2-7	TGTGCCAGCAGCCATGGGAGCGGCTCCTACGAGCAGTACTTC	CASSHGSGSYEQYF
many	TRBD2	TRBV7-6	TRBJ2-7	TGTGCCAGCAGAGGGCTAGCGGGGGGATCCTACGAGCAGTACTTC	CASRGLAGGSYEQYF
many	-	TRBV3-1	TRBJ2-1	TGTGCCAGCAGCCCCCGGCCCGGGAGTGGGGGGGAGCAGTTCTTC	CASSPRPGSGGEQFF
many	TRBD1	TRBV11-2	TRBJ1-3	TGTGCCAGCAGCTTGCCGTCAGGGGGTTCTGGAAACACCATATATTTT	CASSLPSGGSGNTIYF
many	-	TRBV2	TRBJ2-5	TGTGCCAGTGCCCCGGGTGGGGGGACGACCCAGTACTTC	CASAPGGGTTQYF
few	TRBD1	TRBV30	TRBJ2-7	TGTGCCTGGAGCCTCCCTGGGACAGGGCCCTACGAGCAGTACTTC	CAWSLPGTGPYEQYF
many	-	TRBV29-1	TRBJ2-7	TGCAGCGCCCTGACAGGACAAGACTACGAGCAGTACTTC	CSALTGQDYEQYF
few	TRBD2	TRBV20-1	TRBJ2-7	TGCAGTGCTAGAGTTTGGACTAGCTACGAGCAGTACTTC	CSARVWTSYEQYF
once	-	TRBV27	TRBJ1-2	TGTGCCAGCAGTCCCGATGGGCAGTCCTATGGCTACACCTTC	CASSPDGQSYGYTF
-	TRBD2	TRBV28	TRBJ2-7	TGTGCCAGCAGCCCTTTAAGCGGGGACTCCTACGAGCAGTACTTC	CASSPLSGDSYEQYF
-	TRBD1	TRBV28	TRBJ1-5	TGTGCCAGCAGGACGACAGGGCTACGGAATCAGCCCCAGCATTTT	CASRTTGLRNQPQHF